These 27 T cell receptor beta chains came from one sample sequenced in a study of memory CD8 T cells in hepatitis C reinfection. Sequencing used immunoSEQ multiplex PCR; TCRdb keeps in-frame clones, though not all of them. The repertoire includes 46,000 or so clones, 75% to 90% of them detected once, and 0.65% to 0.9% sits in the top ten. The time point here: late/post reinfection, 12 to 24 weeks after detection. Sorted cells were sequenced directly ex vivo without any in vitro expansion. Sequencing used naive CD8+ T cells sorted from blood. The receptors originated from a man aged 18-30 years with hepatitis C virus infection.

The chain has TRBV27 and TRBJ1-5; D is undetermined. With 3 bases removed from V and 5 bases from J, the gap between germline ends came to 8 bases. The germline V gene has CDR1 MNHEY and CDR2 SMNVEV (reference sequence). There are 13 residues in the CDR3. CDR3 sequence: CASSFRVDQPQHF. The CDR3 DNA follows: TGTGCCAGCAGTTTTCGAGTGGATCAGCCCCAGCATTTT.

This chain joins TRBV10-2 and TRBJ2-7; no firm D call. The V gene's germline CDR1 is WSHSY and CDR2 SAAADI. V was pared by 2 bases and J by 11 bases, with 10 bases between. The CDR3 is 11 amino acids. The CDR3 bases are TGCGCCAGCAGTGAGGGGCAAATTGAGTACGTC. Its protein is CASSEGQIEYV.

The chain employs TRBV7-9 and TRBJ2-7; D is perhaps TRBD2 (6 bases). Trimming cost V 2 bases and J 6 bases, with 11 bases left between them. This CDR3 has 13 residues. CDR1 and CDR2 (germline): SEHNR, FQNEAQ (reference sequence). The chain's CDR3 is CASSLKVGGEQYF. As DNA, the CDR3 is TGTGCCAGCAGCTTAAAGGTCGGGGGCGAGCAGTACTTC.

V usage is TRBV29-1 and J usage is TRBJ2-7, with 10 bases lining up with TRBD1. From germline, CDR1 is SQVTM and CDR2 ANQGSEA. The V segment lost 8 bases and the J segment 7 bases; nucleotides outside the gene matches: 8. The CDR3 consists of 12 residues. In DNA, the CDR3 is TGCAGCACCTGGGGACAGGGGAGGGAGCAGTACTTC. This translates into CSTWGQGREQYF.

The rearrangement uses TRBV2 and TRBJ2-3, with D possibly being TRBD1 (7 bases). The CDR3 has 15 residues. The V end lost 6 bases, the J end lost 2 bases, and 15 bases lay between the germline ends. Germline-derived CDR1 and CDR2 are SNHLY and FYNNEI. The CDR3 here is CASREGADPTDTQYF. In DNA form, the CDR3 reads TGTGCCAGCAGGGAGGGGGCAGACCCCACAGATACGCAGTATTTT.

V gene TRBV9 combines with J gene TRBJ2-1, with 8 bases aligning to TRBD2. Germline loops: CDR1 SGDLS, CDR2 YYNGEE. J lost 10 bases, V lost 4 bases, and 13 bases had no gene match. The CDR3 covers 15 residues. The CDR3 is CASSPAGGPKGEQFF. The CDR3 nucleotides are TGTGCCAGCAGCCCCGCGGGGGGCCCGAAGGGGGAGCAGTTCTTC. Looking up the rest from reference TRBV9 and TRBJ2-1 gives the full variable domain: DSGVTQTPKHLITATGQRVTLRCSPRSGDLSVYWYQQSLDQGLQFLIQYYNGEERAKGNILERFSAQQFPDLHSELNLSSLELGDSALYFCASSPAGGPKGEQFFGPGTRLTVL.

This chain joins TRBV27 and TRBJ2-1, with D possibly TRBD2 on 5 matching bases. V lost 5 bases and J lost 5, with 13 bases in between. Germline V gene data show CDR1 as MNHEY and CDR2 as SMNVEV (reference sequence). CDR3 length equals 14 residues. DNA of the CDR3: TGTGCCAGCAGTGAGAGGGCCGTTGACAATGAGCAGTTCTTC. This encodes CASSERAVDNEQFF.

V usage is TRBV28 and J usage is TRBJ2-1, with a weak D call TRBD2 (6 bases). The CDR3 length is 17 residues. Between the trimmed V and J ends, which lost 5 bases and 3 bases, there was a span of 20 bases. The germline V gene encodes CDR1 MDHEN and CDR2 SYDVKM. Written as DNA, the CDR3 is TGTGCCAGCAGTCCGTCCCCGGGGGTGGGTTTCTACAATGAGCAGTTCTTC. Amino acid sequence: CASSPSPGVGFYNEQFF.

This clone was detected only a few times. The V and J genes are TRBV7-9 and TRBJ2-7; maybe TRBD2 (5 bases). Germline values: CDR1 SEHNR, CDR2 FQNEAQ (reference sequence). V shed 5 bases and J shed 6 bases, with 14 bases lying between them. This CDR3 spans 13 amino acids. CDR3 bases: TGTGCCAGCAGCGCGCTACTAGTCTCCGAGCAGTACTTC. This translates into CASSALLVSEQYF.

The chain combines TRBV7-2 with TRBJ1-2; no clear D gene. Trimming cost V 1 base and J 8 bases, with 14 bases left between them. Germline assignment: CDR1 SGHTA and CDR2 FQGNSA. The CDR3 length is 14 residues. The CDR3 sequence: CASSLGYGTRGYTF. CDR3 DNA sequence: TGTGCCAGCAGCTTAGGATATGGAACGAGGGGCTACACCTTC.

This clone has a single count. The CDR3 spells CASSRPRQGYNEQFF. The CDR3 nucleotides read TGTGCCAGCAGCCGTCCCCGACAGGGATACAATGAGCAGTTCTTC. The chain joins TRBV6-5 to TRBJ2-1; 7 positions match TRBD1. Trimming at V came to 6 bases and at J to 4 bases, leaving 9 bases not matched to a gene. The germline CDR1 and CDR2 sequences are MNHEY and SVGAGI. CDR3 length: 15 amino acids.

The J gene is TRBJ2-3, the V gene TRBV28, with D unresolved. Trimming took 8 bases from V and 2 from J, leaving 11 bases between them. Germline assignment: CDR1 MDHEN and CDR2 SYDVKM. The CDR3 length is 13 residues. The CDR3, as DNA: TGTGCCAGCCGTGGCAGGAACACAGATACGCAGTATTTT. This encodes CASRGRNTDTQYF.

The chain recombines TRBV18 with TRBJ2-5, with D possibly being TRBD1 (5 bases). The germline V and J ends were trimmed by 8 bases and 3 bases, with 19 bases remaining between them. The V gene's germline CDR1 is KGHSH and CDR2 LQKENI. This CDR3 is built from 15 residues. Written as DNA, the CDR3 is TGTGCCAGCCCCCTAAGGGGCCTCATGGAAGAGACCCAGTACTTC. As protein: CASPLRGLMEETQYF.

The chain has TRBV4-1 and TRBJ2-7; D may be TRBD1 (7 bases). The CDR3 extends over 14 amino acids. The V and J ends lost 4 bases and 0 bases respectively, with 10 bases between them. The germline V gene has CDR1 MGHRA and CDR2 YSYEKL. CDR3 DNA sequence: TGCGCCAGCAGCCCGGGGGACAGCTCCTACGAGCAGTACGTC. The encoded protein is CASSPGDSSYEQYV.

The chain carries TRBV7-9 and TRBJ1-1, with D maybe TRBD1 (6 bases). Germline V CDR1 and CDR2: SEHNR, FQNEAQ (reference sequence). The CDR3 runs to 13 residues. V gave up 8 bases and J gave up 3 bases, with 13 bases separating them. CDR3 region: CASGMDRYTEAFF. Written as DNA, the CDR3 is TGTGCCAGCGGAATGGACAGATACACTGAAGCTTTCTTT.

The genes are TRBV30 and TRBJ1-1, with D possibly matching TRBD1 (5 bases). In germline, CDR1 is GTSNPN, CDR2 SVGIG (reference sequence). Trimming left V 4 bases short and J 0 bases short, with 24 bases between. The CDR3 has 18 residues. The CDR3 bases are TGTGCCTGGATGGCAGGTTTTCAGACCATGGACATGAACACTGAAGCTTTCTTT. As protein: CAWMAGFQTMDMNTEAFF.

V and J are TRBV7-9 and TRBJ2-2; 7 nucleotides match TRBD2. Germline assignment: CDR1 SEHNR and CDR2 FQNEAQ (reference sequence). Trimming took 3 bases from V and 0 from J; bases not matched to a gene: 1. CDR3 length equals 15 residues. CDR3 DNA: TGTGCCAGCAGCTTGGCGGGGGCGAACACCGGGGAGCTGTTTTTT. Protein sequence: CASSLAGANTGELFF. The full variable domain, rest sourced from reference TRBV7-9 and TRBJ2-2, is DTGVSQNPRHKITKRGQNVTFRCDPISEHNRLYWYRQTLGQGPEFLTYFQNEAQLEKSRLLSDRFSAERPKGSFSTLEIQRTEQGDSAMYLCASSLAGANTGELFFGEGSRLTVL.

This clone turned up a few times. This chain links TRBV6-1 with TRBJ2-1; D is ambiguous. The CDR3 runs to 12 residues. The germline gives CDR1 MNHNS, CDR2 SASEGT. The V end lost 4 bases, the J end lost 5 bases, and 6 bases lay between the germline ends. CDR3 in amino acids: CASSVYNNEQFF. CDR3 sequence (DNA): TGTGCCAGCAGTGTTTACAACAATGAGCAGTTCTTC.

V and J are TRBV27 and TRBJ2-7, with D possibly being TRBD1 (5 bases). Trimming shortened V by 6 bases and J by 4 bases, and 13 bases separated the two germline ends. The CDR3 length is 13 residues. Germline V gene data show CDR1 as MNHEY and CDR2 as SMNVEV (reference sequence). The CDR3 DNA reads as TGTGCCAGCAGCCTTGCTAGGACATACGAGCAGTACTTC. As protein: CASSLARTYEQYF.

The chain couples TRBV27 to TRBJ2-7, with D perhaps TRBD2 (5 bases). CDR1 and CDR2 (germline): MNHEY, SMNVEV (reference sequence). The V end was cut by 7 bases, the J end by 5 bases, with 9 bases between. The CDR3 has 11 amino acids. CDR3 loop: CASKEGHEQYF. The CDR3 coding sequence is TGTGCCAGCAAAGAGGGCCACGAGCAGTACTTC.

Points on this clone: Germline and junction disagree at one end, which may indicate a read error. This sample includes further DNA sequences coding for the same CDR3. The rearrangement joins TRBV30 to TRBJ1-1; D is ambiguous. CDR1 is GTSNPN, CDR2 SVGIG, per germline (reference sequence). The CDR3 covers 13 residues. The CDR3 here is CAGRISVNTEAFF. CDR3 in DNA: TGTGCCGGGAGGATCAGCGTGAACACTGAAGCTTTCTTT.

This sequence joins TRBV6-1 and TRBJ2-3; tentatively, D is TRBD2 (7 bases). The length of the CDR3 is 13 residues. Germline V gene data show CDR1 as MNHNS and CDR2 as SASEGT. Trimming removed 7 bases at V and 7 bases at J, with 15 bases between. The CDR3 nucleotides are TGTGCCAGCACCGAAGGGGGGGGTTATACGCAGTATTTT. Protein: CASTEGGGYTQYF.

This clone was detected once. The J gene is TRBJ2-1, the V gene TRBV29-1; D is undetermined. Germline CDR1 SQVTM, CDR2 ANQGSEA. With 1 base removed from V and 10 bases from J, the gap between germline ends came to 11 bases. The CDR3 length is 12 residues. CDR3 DNA sequence: TGCAGCGTTGAAGGGCAGCGCCTCGAGCAGTTCTTC. Encoded protein: CSVEGQRLEQFF.

The chain is built from TRBV5-4 and TRBJ1-6, with 9 bases matching TRBD1. The CDR3 length is 14 residues. CDR1 is SGHNT and CDR2 is YYREEE in the germline V gene (reference sequence). With V trimmed by 4 bases and J by 7 bases, 3 bases remained unmatched. The CDR3 nucleotides are TGTGCCAGCAGCCCCGGGACAGGGAATTCACCCCTCCACTTT. Translated, it gives CASSPGTGNSPLHF.

The rearrangement links TRBV5-5 to TRBJ2-1, with 7 bases that match TRBD2. J was trimmed by 7 bases and V by 1 base; bases with no gene match: 5. Germline V CDR1 and CDR2: SGHKS, YYEKEE (reference sequence). The CDR3 totals 14 residues. CDR3 in DNA: TGTGCCAGCAGCTTGTGGGAGGGTGGGAATGAGCAGTTCTTC. It translates to CASSLWEGGNEQFF.

The gene calls are TRBV7-2 and TRBJ1-5; TRBD1 might be the D (5 bases). CDR3 length: 15 amino acids. Germline V gene sequence: CDR1 SGHTA, CDR2 FQGNSA. Trimming took 1 base from V and 4 from J, leaving 11 bases between them. CDR3 DNA: TGTGCCAGCAGCTTAGGGCAGGGTTTGAATCAGCCCCAGCATTTT. This gives the protein CASSLGQGLNQPQHF. Full variable domain (missing parts from reference TRBV7-2 and TRBJ1-5): GAGVSQSPSNKVTEKGKDVELRCDPISGHTALYWYRQSLGQGLEFLIYFQGNSAPDKSGLPSDRFSAERTGGSVSTLTIQRTQQEDSAVYLCASSLGQGLNQPQHFGDGTRLSIL.

A remark on this clone: The junction departs from the called germline gene at one end, perhaps through a read error. Other nucleotide sequences in the sample specify the same CDR3. J is TRBJ2-5 and V is TRBV2; D is possibly TRBD1 (5 bases). This CDR3 is built from 15 residues. The germline V gene encodes CDR1 SNHLY and CDR2 FYNNEI. CDR3 sequence reads: CASSEGTQYQETQYF. CDR3 coding DNA: TGTGCCAGCAGTGAAGGGACACAGTACCAGGAGACCCAGTACTTC.